This T cell receptor (beta chain) stems from a study of cytomegalovirus exposure and HLA in healthy donors. Overall study: A subsequent analysis reported that the roughly 130 validation repertoires were produced on the same platform that had also been used for the approximately 700 first-cohort repertoires.

Profiling relied on immunoSEQ multiplex PCR, and the TCRdb table lists in-frame clones only, not all of them. The data contain over 150,000 clones, under 95% of them singletons. The source of this sequence is a woman under 30 in good health and CMV-seropositive. Sequenced sample: PBMCs.

The CDR3, as DNA: TGTGCCAGCAGCTCCGCCGGGGGGCGGGTGACCCAGTACTTC. Translation: CASSSAGGRVTQYF. V and J are TRBV7-6 and TRBJ2-5, with a tentative D call TRBD2 (7 bases). Germline V lookup: CDR1 SGHVS, CDR2 FNYEAQ. V dropped 4 bases and J dropped 7 bases, with 16 bases sitting between them. The CDR3 extends over 14 amino acids. The variable domain in full, with the rest retrieved from reference TRBV7-6 and TRBJ2-5, is GAGVSQSPRYKVTKRGQDVALRCDPISGHVSLYWYRQALGQGPEFLTYFNYEAQQDKSGLPNDRFSAERPEGSISTLTIQRTEQRDSAMYRCASSSAGGRVTQYFGPGTRLLVL.